One sample yielded the 9 T cell receptor beta chains listed below, sequenced in a study of post-analysis software for immune sequencing data (dated by TCRdb to between 2014 and 2017). The research as a whole found: Significantly higher frequencies in patients than in controls were found for five or six TRBV segments, including TRBV5-6, TRBV5-1 and TRBV20-1.

Libraries were built with PCR. The instrument was an Illumina HiSeq 2500. To reduce PCR and sequencing biases, unique molecular identifiers were built into the TCR beta cDNA libraries. TCRdb's own reprocessing of the public reads used fastp at Q25 and MiXCR and kept productive beta chains. Rows are combined by CDR3 protein, so each entry shows the most common genes and DNA. The sample table records about 540,000 distinct CDR3 sequences; under 40% of these occur just once. Around 6.1% of the sample is held by the ten biggest clonotypes. Which antigens these TCRs recognize remains unknown. Sequencing was done on a sample of blood. Every receptor here comes from a girl between 2 and 17 years old with multiple sclerosis.

The CDR3 bases are TGTGCCAGCTCACCACCCTGGAGTCAAGAGACCCAGTACTTC. Protein sequence: CASSPPWSQETQYF. The chain combines TRBV18 with TRBJ2-7; D not resolved. The assigned J gene may be wrong: the sequence end matches TRBJ2-5 better. Germline CDR1 is KGHSH and CDR2 is LQKENI. The CDR3 spans 14 residues.

This rearrangement joins TRBV12-3 or TRBV12-4 to TRBJ2-4; TRBD2 matches 13 bases. TRBJ2-5 matches the DNA end more closely, so the J call is doubtful. The CDR3 runs to 20 residues. The CDR3 is CASSILYFELAGGLKGTQYF. The DNA of the CDR3 is TGTGCCAGCAGTATTCTCTACTTTGAACTAGCGGGGGGGCTTAAAGGGACCCAGTACTTC.

As to this clonotype: Being one base from a much bigger clone, this may be a read error. As DNA, the CDR3 is TGTGCCAGCAGTCATCAAGGGGACGGGGCCAACGTCCTGACTTTC. Residues: CASSHQGDGANVLTF. This chain links TRBV6-5 with TRBJ2-6; D tentatively fits TRBD1 or TRBD2 (5 bases each). V lost 5 bases, J lost 4 bases, and 12 bases lay in between. Germline-derived CDR1 and CDR2 are MNHEY and SVGAGI. The CDR3 has 15 residues.

The gene calls are TRBV2 and TRBJ2-3; the D is unclear. Germline V gene data show CDR1 as SNHLY and CDR2 as FYNNEI. The V gene lost 7 bases and the J gene lost 2 bases, with 7 bases spanning the gap. CDR3 length: 12 amino acids. CDR3 loop: CASNSYTDTQYF. The CDR3 region has the DNA TGTGCCAGCAACTCCTACACAGATACGCAGTATTTT.

The chain combines TRBV7-2 with TRBJ1-5, with TRBD1 matching over 9 bases. Trimming cost V 4 bases and J 6 bases; bases outside gene matches: 7. CDR1 SGHTA and CDR2 FQGNSA come from the germline V gene. This CDR3 has 15 amino acids. CDR3 DNA: TGTGCCAGCAGCTACCGGGACAGGGTTGGTCAGCCCCAGCATTTT. The encoded protein is CASSYRDRVGQPQHF.

This clonotype has a handful of counts. This sequence joins TRBV4-1 and TRBJ1-5; D uncertain. Looked up from germline, CDR1 is MGHRA and CDR2 is YSYEKL. V lost 1 base, J lost 3 bases, and 10 bases lay in between. The CDR3 has 15 amino acids. The CDR3 is CASSQGEGYNQPQHF. Written as DNA, the CDR3 is TGCGCCAGCAGCCAAGGGGAAGGATACAATCAGCCCCAGCATTTT.

This clonotype was counted only a few times. V gene TRBV7-2 combines with J gene TRBJ2-1, with 9 positions matching TRBD1. Germline-derived CDR1 and CDR2 are SGHTA and FQGNSA. The J segment lost 10 bases and the V segment lost 5 bases, leaving 9 bases of the junction unmatched. The CDR3 is 14 residues long. CDR3 in DNA: TGTGCCAGCAGCCTGCGGACAGGGGTTGTGGAGCAGTTCTTC. Its translation is CASSLRTGVVEQFF.

The V call is TRBV5-1, the J call TRBJ2-5; D unresolved. Trimming removed 2 bases from V and 0 bases from J, with 5 bases in between. Germline V gene sequence: CDR1 SGHRS, CDR2 YFSETQ. This CDR3 spans 13 amino acids. In nucleotides, the CDR3 is TGCGCCAGCAGCTTTATGTACCAAGAGACCCAGTACTTC. This gives the protein CASSFMYQETQYF.

This clonotype was counted only a few times. This chain links TRBV27 with TRBJ2-3; D perhaps matches TRBD1 (6 bases). The length of the CDR3 is 14 residues. Germline lookup yields CDR1 MNHEY and CDR2 SMNVEV (reference sequence). V was clipped by 2 bases and J by 6 bases, with 12 bases between them. The CDR3 region is CASSLVPGEDTQYF. The DNA for the CDR3 is TGTGCCAGCAGTTTAGTTCCAGGGGAGGATACGCAGTATTTT.